The 24 T cell receptor beta chains below all came from one sample that was sequenced in a study of T cell clonality in common variable immunodeficiency. Sequenced by immunoSEQ multiplex PCR; TCRdb stores in-frame clones only, minus some. Singletons are absent from the sample, which has more than 45,000 clones. The sample consisted of peripheral blood mononuclear cells. The receptors stem from a person aged 18 to 69 in good health.

This clone occurred many times. The sequenced fragment ends 3 residues before the CDR3 boundary, so the rest is inferred from the germline J gene. V gene TRBV27 combines with J gene TRBJ1-2, with a tentative D call TRBD1 (6 bases). In germline, CDR1 is MNHEY, CDR2 SMNVEV (reference sequence). The CDR3 runs to 12 residues. This CDR3 reads CASSLGGGIYTF. The sequenced CDR3 bases are TGTGCCAGCAGTTTAGGTGGGGGCATC.

This clone has ten or more counts. The read ends 3 residues before the CDR3 terminus; that terminus is restored from the germline J gene. At the DNA level, this CDR3 is encoded by other sequences in the same sample as well. V and J are TRBV10-3 and TRBJ2-3; the match to TRBD1 covers 9 bases. This CDR3 has 15 residues. The trim removed 7 bases at V and 5 bases at J, leaving 10 bases unmatched. Germline V gene data show CDR1 as ENHRY and CDR2 as SYGVKD. The CDR3: CAIKQNRGLEDTQYF. Partial CDR3 DNA: TGTGCCATCAAGCAAAACAGGGGGCTGGAAGATACG.

This clone was observed many times. The CDR3 extends 3 residues past the end of the read, so its final part is completed from the germline J gene. The chain carries TRBV10-3 and TRBJ2-7, with 9 nucleotides matching TRBD1. Trimming at V came to 4 bases and at J to 2 bases, leaving 3 bases not matched to a gene. The CDR3 contains 14 residues. Germline-derived CDR1 and CDR2 are ENHRY and SYGVKD. The CDR3: CAISAGQGTYEQYF. CDR3 DNA, as far as it was read: TGTGCCATCAGTGCGGGACAGGGAACCTACGAG.

For this clone: This may stem from a read error, because a much larger clone lies one nucleotide away. The read ends 3 residues shy of where the CDR3 ends; the end is completed using the germline J gene. The chain combines TRBV19 with TRBJ2-1, with D perhaps matching TRBD1 or TRBD2 (7 bases each). This CDR3 is 14 amino acids long. The V gene lost 8 bases and the J gene lost 9 bases, with 20 bases spanning the gap. CDR1 and CDR2 (germline): LNHDA, SQIVND (reference sequence). The CDR3 DNA, read in part, is TGTGCCAGTCCCCCCAGGGGAGGGGGCAGTGAG. Translation gives CASPPRGGGSE. In full, the CDR3 is CASPPRGGGSEQFF. The variable domain in full, with the rest retrieved from reference TRBV19 and TRBJ2-1, is DGGITQSPKYLFRKEGQNVTLSCEQNLNHDAMYWYRQDPGQGLRLIYYSQIVNDFQKGDIAEGYSVSREKKESFPLTVTSAQKNPTAFYLCASPPRGGGSEQFFGPGTRLTVL.

This clone occurred many times. Sequencing ends 3 residues short of the CDR3 end; the germline J gene provides the rest. The rearrangement joins TRBV5-6 to TRBJ1-5; no clear D gene. Looked up from germline, CDR1 is SGHDT and CDR2 is YYEEEE. Trimming removed 2 bases from V and 2 bases from J, with 11 bases in between. The CDR3 is 15 residues long. The sequenced part of the CDR3 DNA is TGTGCCAGCAGCTTAGGGCTGTATGGCAATCAGCCC. Protein sequence: CASSLGLYGNQP. The full CDR3 is CASSLGLYGNQPQHF.

This clone was counted many times. The read gets to within 3 residues of the CDR3 end, and the germline J gene fills in the rest. The chain links TRBV30 to TRBJ2-7; D not resolved. The V end lost 2 bases, the J end lost 3 bases, and 5 bases lay between the germline ends. The CDR3 is made up of 11 amino acids. Germline CDR1 is GTSNPN and CDR2 is SVGIG (reference sequence). CDR3 residues: CAWSSVYEQYF. The CDR3 bases that were read are TGTGCCTGGAGTTCGGTCTACGAG.

This clone was counted at least ten times. The read stops 3 residues short of the end of the CDR3; the missing end is completed from the germline J gene. This rearrangement joins TRBV4-2 to TRBJ2-5; TRBD2 matches at 9 bases. J gave up 5 bases and V 4 bases, and 8 bases lay outside the gene matches. The germline gives CDR1 LGHNA, CDR2 YNFKEQ. The CDR3 extends over 15 amino acids. The CDR3 region is CASSPGGGGRETQYF. CDR3 bases read: TGTGCCAGCAGCCCCGGCGGGGGGGGCCGGGAGACC.

At least ten counts were recorded for this clone. This CDR3 is also generated by other DNA sequences in the sample. The CDR3 DNA, read in part, is TGCAGTGCTAGAGTAATAAGGGCAGGGAACCCAAACACC. Translating it yields CSARVIRAGNPNT. The whole CDR3 protein is CSARVIRAGNPNTIYF. This rearrangement joins TRBV20-1 to TRBJ1-3, with D possibly being TRBD1 (5 bases). The sequenced fragment ends 3 residues before the CDR3 boundary, so the rest is inferred from the germline J gene. The CDR3 has 16 amino acids. Germline CDR1 is DFQATT and CDR2 is SNEGSKA (reference sequence). V was pared by 1 base and J by 6 bases, with 19 bases between.

A remark on this clone: Coverage ceases 3 residues before the CDR3 finishes, and the germline J gene fills in the end. This chain joins TRBV6-1 and TRBJ2-4; D is possibly TRBD1 (5 bases). Germline V lookup: CDR1 MNHNS, CDR2 SASEGT. CDR3 length equals 14 residues. CDR3 bases read: TGTGCCAGCAGTGAATTCAGGGTGGGCTATGGT. It specifies CASSEFRVGYG. The CDR3, in full, reads CASSEFRVGYGQYF.

The table lists this clone with a few counts. The read gets to within 3 residues of the CDR3 end, and the germline J gene fills in the rest. The chain couples TRBV20-1 to TRBJ2-3; TRBD2 aligns across 8 bases. The CDR3 spans 16 residues. Germline trimming cut 3 bases from V and 3 bases from J; bases unmatched to any gene: 11. From germline, CDR1 is DFQATT and CDR2 SNEGSKA (reference sequence). CDR3 amino acids: CSARSSGGAGTDTQYF. Partial CDR3 DNA: TGCAGTGCTAGGTCCTCCGGGGGGGCCGGGACAGATACG.

This clone was counted ten times or more. From the germline J gene comes the end of the CDR3, since the read stops 3 residues before it. The chain has TRBV20-1 and TRBJ2-5; TRBD1 matches at 7 bases. Trimming at V came to 6 bases and at J to 5 bases, leaving 6 bases not matched to a gene. Germline V gene sequence: CDR1 DFQATT, CDR2 SNEGSKA (reference sequence). CDR3 length: 12 amino acids. The part of the CDR3 DNA that was read is TGCAGTGCCGGACAGGCTCGGGAGACC. This sequence encodes CSAGQARET. Given in full, the CDR3 is CSAGQARETQYF.

This clone was found many times. Read sequence stops 3 residues before the CDR3 end, and the germline J gene provides the missing end. The J gene is TRBJ2-6, the V gene TRBV19; D is perhaps TRBD1 (6 bases). The CDR3 is 15 amino acids. V lost 4 bases and J lost 0, with 7 bases in between. Looked up from germline, CDR1 is LNHDA and CDR2 is SQIVND (reference sequence). CDR3 DNA, as far as it was read: TGTGCCAGTAGTAGGGACAACTCTGGGGCCAACGTC. Translated, it gives CASSRDNSGANV. The CDR3, in full, reads CASSRDNSGANVLTF.

This clone has just a few counts. The CDR3 end is not reached by the read, which stops 3 residues before it; the germline J gene fills it in. The rearrangement uses TRBV5-8 and TRBJ1-5; 12 bases map to TRBD1. V lost 4 bases and J lost 6; bases outside the gene matches: 2. The CDR3 is 14 residues long. In germline, CDR1 is SGHTS, CDR2 YDEGEE. The sequenced CDR3 bases are TGTGCCAGCAGCCGGGACAGGGGGCTTCAGCCC. Amino acid sequence: CASSRDRGLQP. The entire CDR3 sequence reads CASSRDRGLQPQHF.

This clone showed up just a few times. The CDR3 end lies 3 residues beyond the end of the read and is filled in from the germline J gene. This chain uses TRBV20-1 with TRBJ1-4, with TRBD1 matching 10 bases. This CDR3 has 16 residues. Germline V gene sequence: CDR1 DFQATT, CDR2 SNEGSKA (reference sequence). The chain's CDR3 is CSASGTGVFLGSPLFF. Partial CDR3 DNA: TGCAGTGCTTCCGGGACAGGGGTTTTCTTGGGTTCACCA.

This clone was counted between two and nine times. A single base separates this from a much larger clone, so it may be a read error. The read comes to an end 3 residues before the CDR3 does, leaving the germline J gene to fill in the end. The chain combines TRBV13 with TRBJ2-5; 11 bases line up with TRBD2. The CDR3 length is 18 residues. CDR1 and CDR2 (germline): PRHDT, FYEKMQ (reference sequence). The CDR3 here is CASSYGTSGLSSTDTQYF. CDR3 DNA, as far as it was read: TGTGCCAGCAGCTACGGGACTAGCGGCCTTTCTAGCACAGATACC.

For this clone: The observed sequence ends 3 residues before the CDR3 terminus, with the missing tail filled in from the germline J gene. The chain links TRBV7-2 to TRBJ1-2; TRBD1 might be the D (5 bases). Per germline, CDR1 SGHTA and CDR2 FQGNSA. The CDR3 extends over 15 amino acids. The covered CDR3 bases are TGTGCCAGCAGCGTCACCGCCGGGGGTAATTACGAC. It is translated as CASSVTAGGNYD. The whole CDR3 region reads CASSVTAGGNYDYTF. Full variable domain (remainder filled in from reference TRBV7-2 and TRBJ1-2): GAGVSQSPSNKVTEKGKDVELRCDPISGHTALYWYRQSLGQGLEFLIYFQGNSAPDKSGLPSDRFSAERTGGSVSTLTIQRTQQEDSAVYLCASSVTAGGNYDYTFGSGTRLTVV.

Remarks on this clone: The missing CDR3 end, 3 residues past where the read stops, is filled in from the germline J gene. Other DNA variants within this sample encode the same CDR3. This sequence joins TRBV5-1 and TRBJ2-7; 7 bases match TRBD1. Germline V CDR1 and CDR2: SGHRS, YFSETQ. The CDR3 runs 18 residues. V shed 4 bases and J 1 base; nucleotides not matched to a gene: 17. CDR3: CASSKDRWSSVPSYEQYF. Partial CDR3 DNA: TGCGCCAGCAGCAAGGACAGGTGGTCATCGGTGCCGTCCTACGAG.

Notes on this clone: Sequencing ends 3 residues short of the CDR3 end; the germline J gene provides the rest. The rearrangement joins TRBV19 to TRBJ1-1; D call uncertain. Germline V gives CDR1 LNHDA, CDR2 SQIVND (reference sequence). The CDR3 is 18 residues long. The DNA read from the CDR3 is TGTGCCAGTAGTATAGGATGGCGGGGTCGTTTAGCCAAAAACATT. This encodes CASSIGWRGRLAKNI. The entire CDR3 protein reads CASSIGWRGRLAKNIAFF. Using reference TRBV19 and TRBJ1-1 for the parts outside the CDR3, the full variable domain is DGGITQSPKYLFRKEGQNVTLSCEQNLNHDAMYWYRQDPGQGLRLIYYSQIVNDFQKGDIAEGYSVSREKKESFPLTVTSAQKNPTAFYLCASSIGWRGRLAKNIAFFGQGTRLTVV.

This clone was observed a few times. Read sequence stops 3 residues before the CDR3 end, and the germline J gene provides the missing end. The chain combines TRBV30 with TRBJ1-5; TRBD1 might be the D (6 bases). The CDR3 is 15 amino acids. The V gene lost 3 bases and the J gene lost 0 bases, with 12 bases spanning the gap. Germline CDR1 is GTSNPN and CDR2 is SVGIG (reference sequence). The CDR3 DNA, read in part, is TGTGCCTGGAGCTTTGGACAGACTAGCAATCAGCCC. Its protein product is CAWSFGQTSNQP. The whole CDR3 protein reads CAWSFGQTSNQPQHF.

Concerning this clone: The sequence runs out 3 residues before the end of the CDR3; the remainder is reconstructed from the germline J gene. The chain couples TRBV30 to TRBJ1-4, with TRBD1 as a possible D gene (5 bases). Per germline, CDR1 GTSNPN and CDR2 SVGIG (reference sequence). The CDR3 runs 14 residues. CDR3 sequence: CAWSHRGEISPLFF. Incomplete CDR3 DNA: TGTGCCTGGAGTCACCGGGGGGAGATCTCACCA.

This clone was observed many times. The sequenced fragment ends 3 residues before the CDR3 boundary, so the rest is inferred from the germline J gene. This chain links TRBV7-2 with TRBJ1-5; perhaps TRBD1 as D (6 bases). V was shortened by 5 bases and J by 2 bases, with 13 bases between the two germline ends. This CDR3 has 15 amino acids. Germline CDR1 SGHTA, CDR2 FQGNSA. The sequenced CDR3 bases are TGTGCCAGCAGCCGCGGAGGGGGTGGCAATCAGCCC. Its translation is CASSRGGGGNQP. In full, the CDR3 is CASSRGGGGNQPQHF.

This clone came up many times. The read comes to an end 3 residues before the CDR3 does, leaving the germline J gene to fill in the end. The chain carries TRBV5-1 and TRBJ2-5, with D unclear. The germline V gene encodes CDR1 SGHRS and CDR2 YFSETQ. Trimming pared 0 bases from V and 2 bases from J, leaving 11 bases between. This CDR3 contains 15 residues. The CDR3 DNA, read in part, is TGCGCCAGCAGCTTGGGAGGCAGTTCACAAGAGACC. The encoded protein is CASSLGGSSQET. From start to end, the CDR3 is CASSLGGSSQETQYF.

This clone was seen many times. The read terminates 3 residues before the CDR3 end, so the remaining end is supplied by the germline J gene. V and J are TRBV5-6 and TRBJ1-2, with a possible D match to TRBD1 (5 bases). The V end lost 0 bases, the J end lost 7 bases, and 7 bases lay between the germline ends. The CDR3 has 12 amino acids. Per germline, CDR1 SGHDT and CDR2 YYEEEE. Partial CDR3 DNA: TGTGCCAGCAGCTTGGCCGGGGGTGGC. Protein: CASSLAGGG. The whole CDR3 protein is CASSLAGGGYTF.

This clone was detected many times. The observed sequence ends 3 residues before the CDR3 terminus, with the missing tail filled in from the germline J gene. The rearrangement joins TRBV11-2 to TRBJ2-2, with 7 bases identical to TRBD1. Germline loops: CDR1 SGHAT, CDR2 FQNNGV. The CDR3 consists of 15 residues. J lost 8 bases, V lost 3 bases, and 9 bases had no gene match. CDR3 in amino acids: CASSLGTANWGELFF. The part of the CDR3 DNA that was read is TGTGCCAGCAGCTTGGGGACAGCTAATTGGGGGGAG.